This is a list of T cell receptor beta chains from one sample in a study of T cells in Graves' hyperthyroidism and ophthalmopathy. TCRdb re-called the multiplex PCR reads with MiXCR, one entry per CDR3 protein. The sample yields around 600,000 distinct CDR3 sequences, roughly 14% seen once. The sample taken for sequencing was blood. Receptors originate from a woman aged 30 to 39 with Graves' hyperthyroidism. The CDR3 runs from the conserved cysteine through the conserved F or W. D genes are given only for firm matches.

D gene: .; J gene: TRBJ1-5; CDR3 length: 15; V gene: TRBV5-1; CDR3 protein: CASSLGTGFNQPQHF
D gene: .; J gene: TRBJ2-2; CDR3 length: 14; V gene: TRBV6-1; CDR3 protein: CASTRSLYTGELFF
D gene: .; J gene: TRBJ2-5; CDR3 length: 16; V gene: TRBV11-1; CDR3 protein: CASSQGGRGPGETQYF
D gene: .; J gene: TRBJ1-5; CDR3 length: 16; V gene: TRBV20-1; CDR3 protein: CGARDPHRVANQPQHF
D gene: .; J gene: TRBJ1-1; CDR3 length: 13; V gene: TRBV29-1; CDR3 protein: CSGKSTMNTEAFF
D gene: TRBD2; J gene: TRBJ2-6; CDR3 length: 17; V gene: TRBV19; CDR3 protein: CASRMRTSGTGANVLTF
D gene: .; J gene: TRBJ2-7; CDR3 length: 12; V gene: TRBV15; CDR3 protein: CATSRAGSEQYF
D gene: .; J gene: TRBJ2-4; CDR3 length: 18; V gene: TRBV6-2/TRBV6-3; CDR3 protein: CASSEWGGSGEAKNIQYF
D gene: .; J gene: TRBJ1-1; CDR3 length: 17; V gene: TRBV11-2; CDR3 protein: CASSFRGLRVMNTEAFF
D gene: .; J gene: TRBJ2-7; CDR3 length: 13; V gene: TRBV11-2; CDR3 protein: CASSSYTSFEQYF
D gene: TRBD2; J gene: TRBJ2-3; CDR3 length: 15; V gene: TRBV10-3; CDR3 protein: CAISISGEHTDTQYF
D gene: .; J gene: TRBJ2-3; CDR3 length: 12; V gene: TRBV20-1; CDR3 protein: CSGDTDTDTQYF
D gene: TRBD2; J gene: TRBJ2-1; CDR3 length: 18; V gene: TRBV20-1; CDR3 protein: CSARSSSGIRRPYNEQFF
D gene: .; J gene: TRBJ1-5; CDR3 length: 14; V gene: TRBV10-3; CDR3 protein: CAISESQGGQPQHF
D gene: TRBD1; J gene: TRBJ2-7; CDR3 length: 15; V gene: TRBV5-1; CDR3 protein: CASSLDGTGFSEQYF